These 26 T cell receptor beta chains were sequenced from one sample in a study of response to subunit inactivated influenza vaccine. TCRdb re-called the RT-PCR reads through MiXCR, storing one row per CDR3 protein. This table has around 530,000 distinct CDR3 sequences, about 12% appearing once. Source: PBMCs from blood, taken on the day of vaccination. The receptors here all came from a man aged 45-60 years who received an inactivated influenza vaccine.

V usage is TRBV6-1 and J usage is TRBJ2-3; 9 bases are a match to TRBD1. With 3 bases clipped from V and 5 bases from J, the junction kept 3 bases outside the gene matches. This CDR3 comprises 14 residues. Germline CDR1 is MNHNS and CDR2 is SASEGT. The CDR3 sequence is CASSETGGIDTQYF. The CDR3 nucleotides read TGTGCCAGCAGTGAGACAGGGGGTATAGATACGCAGTATTTT.

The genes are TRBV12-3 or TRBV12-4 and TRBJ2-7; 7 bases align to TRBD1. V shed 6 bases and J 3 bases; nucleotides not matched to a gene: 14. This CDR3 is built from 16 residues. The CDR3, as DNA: TGTGCCAGCAGCTCCCCGACGGGACAGAATTACTACGAGCAGTACTTC. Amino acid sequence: CASSSPTGQNYYEQYF.

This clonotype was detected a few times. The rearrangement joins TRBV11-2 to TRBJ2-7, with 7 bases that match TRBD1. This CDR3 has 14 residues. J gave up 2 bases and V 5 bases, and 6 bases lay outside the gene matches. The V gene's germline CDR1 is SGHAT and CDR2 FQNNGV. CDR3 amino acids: CASSLRDSPYEQYF. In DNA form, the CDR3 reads TGTGCCAGCAGCCTACGGGACAGCCCCTACGAGCAGTACTTC.

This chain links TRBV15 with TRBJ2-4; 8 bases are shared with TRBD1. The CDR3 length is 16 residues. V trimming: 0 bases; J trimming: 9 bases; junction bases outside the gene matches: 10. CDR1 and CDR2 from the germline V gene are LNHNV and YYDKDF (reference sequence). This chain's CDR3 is CATSRENYGQGGIQYF. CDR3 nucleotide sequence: TGTGCCACCAGCAGAGAGAATTATGGACAGGGTGGCATTCAGTACTTC.

CDR3 sequence: CSAPSTGDTEAFF. The CDR3 DNA reads TGCAGTGCCCCCTCGACAGGGGACACTGAAGCTTTCTTT. The V call is TRBV20-1, the J call TRBJ1-1; 8 positions match TRBD1. V gave up 6 bases and J gave up 3 bases; unmatched junction bases: 6. This CDR3 spans 13 amino acids. CDR1 and CDR2 (germline): DFQATT, SNEGSKA (reference sequence).

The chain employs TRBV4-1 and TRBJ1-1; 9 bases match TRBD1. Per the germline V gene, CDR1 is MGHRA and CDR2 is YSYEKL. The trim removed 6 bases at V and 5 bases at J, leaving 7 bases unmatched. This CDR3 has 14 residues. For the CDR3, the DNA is TGCGCCAGCAGGAAAGGACAGGGGACGACTGAAGCTTTCTTT. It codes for CASRKGQGTTEAFF.

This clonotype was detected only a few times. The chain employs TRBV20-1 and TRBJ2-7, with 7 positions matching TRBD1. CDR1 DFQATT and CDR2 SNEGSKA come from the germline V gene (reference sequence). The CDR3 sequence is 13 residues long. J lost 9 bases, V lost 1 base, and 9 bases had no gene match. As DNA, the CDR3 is TGCAGTGCTAGAGGGACAGGTCAACTCGGGCAGTACTTC. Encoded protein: CSARGTGQLGQYF.

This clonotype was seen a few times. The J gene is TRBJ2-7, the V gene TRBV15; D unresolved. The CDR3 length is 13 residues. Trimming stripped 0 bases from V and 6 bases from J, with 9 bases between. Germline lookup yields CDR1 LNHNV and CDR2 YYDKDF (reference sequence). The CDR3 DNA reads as TGTGCCACCAGCAGAGATCCAGGCGGCGAGCAGTACTTC. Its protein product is CATSRDPGGEQYF.

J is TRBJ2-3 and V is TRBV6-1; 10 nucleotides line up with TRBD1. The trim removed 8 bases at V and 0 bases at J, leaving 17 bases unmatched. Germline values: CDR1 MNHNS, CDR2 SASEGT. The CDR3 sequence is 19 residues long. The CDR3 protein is CASVAPGQGFYLSTDTQYF. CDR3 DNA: TGTGCCAGCGTCGCTCCGGGACAGGGGTTTTACCTCAGCACAGATACGCAGTATTTT.

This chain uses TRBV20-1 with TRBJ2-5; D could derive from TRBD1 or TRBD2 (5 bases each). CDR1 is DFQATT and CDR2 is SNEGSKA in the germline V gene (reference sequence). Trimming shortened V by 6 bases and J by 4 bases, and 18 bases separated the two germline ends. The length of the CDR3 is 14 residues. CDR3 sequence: CSALPRTGRETQYF. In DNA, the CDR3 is TGCAGTGCCCTCCCCCGTACGGGACGAGAGACCCAGTACTTC.

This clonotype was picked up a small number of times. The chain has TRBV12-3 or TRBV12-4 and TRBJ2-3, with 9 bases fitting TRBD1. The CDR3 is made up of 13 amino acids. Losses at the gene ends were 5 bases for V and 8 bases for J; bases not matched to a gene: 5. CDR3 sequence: CASSARTGATQYF. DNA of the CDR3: TGTGCCAGCAGTGCCCGGACAGGGGCTACGCAGTATTTT.

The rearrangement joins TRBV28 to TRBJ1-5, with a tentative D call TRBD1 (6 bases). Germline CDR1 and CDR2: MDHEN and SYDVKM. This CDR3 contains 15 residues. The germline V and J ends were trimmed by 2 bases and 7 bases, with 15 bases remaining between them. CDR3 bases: TGTGCCAGCAGTTTAGGTCAGGGGTTAGGCCAGCCCCAGCATTTT. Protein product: CASSLGQGLGQPQHF.

The CDR3 DNA is TGTGCCAGCAGTTTCGTCCTAGCGGGGGGTTGGGATACGCAGTATTTT. Translation: CASSFVLAGGWDTQYF. The rearrangement joins TRBV12-3 or TRBV12-4 to TRBJ2-3; 11 positions match TRBD2. The CDR3 runs to 16 residues. The V gene end was trimmed by 3 bases and the J gene end by 6 bases; junction bases not matched to a gene: 8.

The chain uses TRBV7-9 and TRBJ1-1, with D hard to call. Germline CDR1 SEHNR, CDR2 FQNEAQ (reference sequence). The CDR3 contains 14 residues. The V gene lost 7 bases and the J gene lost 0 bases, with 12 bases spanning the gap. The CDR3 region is CASTDPNMNTEAFF. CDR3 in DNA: TGTGCCAGCACCGACCCTAATATGAACACTGAAGCTTTCTTT.

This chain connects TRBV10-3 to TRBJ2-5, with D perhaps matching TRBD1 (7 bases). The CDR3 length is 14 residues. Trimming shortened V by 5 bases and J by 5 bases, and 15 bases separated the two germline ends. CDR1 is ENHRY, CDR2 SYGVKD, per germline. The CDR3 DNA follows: TGTGCCATCAGTACCTCGACAGGGAGGGAGACCCAGTACTTC. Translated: CAISTSTGRETQYF.

The CDR3 DNA reads as TGTGCCAGCAGCTTCAGGGGCACTAATGAAAAACTGTTTTTT. Its protein product is CASSFRGTNEKLFF. The chain joins TRBV5-8 to TRBJ1-4; weak D call: TRBD1 (6 bases). This CDR3 is 14 amino acids long. Trimming shortened V by 2 bases and J by 2 bases, and 7 bases separated the two germline ends. Germline CDR1 SGHTS, CDR2 YDEGEE.

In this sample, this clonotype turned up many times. This CDR3 reads CASSLEVQGSGAFF. CDR3 sequence (DNA): TGTGCCAGCAGTTTAGAAGTACAGGGGAGTGGTGCTTTCTTT. The chain links TRBV12-3 or TRBV12-4 to TRBJ1-1; TRBD1 matches 7 bases. V lost 1 base and J lost 11; bases outside the gene matches: 10. This CDR3 has 14 amino acids.

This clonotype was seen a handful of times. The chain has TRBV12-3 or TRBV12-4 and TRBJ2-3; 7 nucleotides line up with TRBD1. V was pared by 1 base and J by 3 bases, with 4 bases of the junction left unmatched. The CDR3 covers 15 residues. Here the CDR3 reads CASSLGGTVTDTQYF. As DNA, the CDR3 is TGTGCCAGCAGTTTAGGAGGGACAGTTACAGATACGCAGTATTTT.

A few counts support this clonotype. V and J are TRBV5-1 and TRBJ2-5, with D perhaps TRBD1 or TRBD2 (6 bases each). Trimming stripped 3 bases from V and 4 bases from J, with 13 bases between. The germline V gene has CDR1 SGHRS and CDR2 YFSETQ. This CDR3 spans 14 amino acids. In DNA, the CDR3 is TGCGCCAGCAGCTCAGGGGAGGTGGTAGAGACCCAGTACTTC. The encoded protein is CASSSGEVVETQYF.

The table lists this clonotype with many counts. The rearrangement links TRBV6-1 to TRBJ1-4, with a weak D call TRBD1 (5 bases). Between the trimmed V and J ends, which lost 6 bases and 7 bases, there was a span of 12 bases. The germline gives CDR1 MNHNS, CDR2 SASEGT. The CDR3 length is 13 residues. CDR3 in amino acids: CASSPRGSEKLFF. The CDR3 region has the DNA TGTGCCAGCAGCCCTAGGGGAAGTGAAAAACTGTTTTTT.

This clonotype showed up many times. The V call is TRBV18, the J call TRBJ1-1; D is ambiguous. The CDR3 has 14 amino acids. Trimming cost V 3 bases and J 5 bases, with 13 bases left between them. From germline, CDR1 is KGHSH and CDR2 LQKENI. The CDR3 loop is CASSPERQKTEAFF. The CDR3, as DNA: TGTGCCAGCTCACCTGAGCGCCAAAAGACTGAAGCTTTCTTT. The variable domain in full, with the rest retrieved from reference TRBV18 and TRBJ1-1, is NAGVMQNPRHLVRRRGQEARLRCSPMKGHSHVYWYRQLPEEGLKFMVYLQKENIIDESGMPKERFSAEFPKEGPSILRIQQVVRGDSAAYFCASSPERQKTEAFFGQGTRLTVV.

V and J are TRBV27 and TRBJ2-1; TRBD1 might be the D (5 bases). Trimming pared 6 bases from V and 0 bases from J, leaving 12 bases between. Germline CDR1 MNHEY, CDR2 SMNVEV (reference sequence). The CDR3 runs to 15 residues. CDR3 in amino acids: CASSYRTSSYNEQFF. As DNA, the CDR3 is TGTGCCAGCAGCTATCGGACAAGCTCCTACAATGAGCAGTTCTTC.

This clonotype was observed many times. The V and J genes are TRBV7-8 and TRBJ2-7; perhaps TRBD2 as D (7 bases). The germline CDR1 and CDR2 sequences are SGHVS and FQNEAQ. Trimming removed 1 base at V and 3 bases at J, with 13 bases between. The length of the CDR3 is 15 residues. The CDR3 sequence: CASSLDSGGYYEQYF. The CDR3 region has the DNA TGTGCCAGCAGCTTAGATTCGGGGGGCTACTACGAGCAGTACTTC.

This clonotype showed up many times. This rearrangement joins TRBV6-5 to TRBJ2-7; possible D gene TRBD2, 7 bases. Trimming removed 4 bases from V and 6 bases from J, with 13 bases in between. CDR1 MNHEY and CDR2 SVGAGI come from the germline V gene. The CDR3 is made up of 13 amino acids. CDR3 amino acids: CASSLGGGFEQYF. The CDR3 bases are TGTGCCAGCAGTTTGGGAGGGGGGTTCGAGCAGTACTTC.

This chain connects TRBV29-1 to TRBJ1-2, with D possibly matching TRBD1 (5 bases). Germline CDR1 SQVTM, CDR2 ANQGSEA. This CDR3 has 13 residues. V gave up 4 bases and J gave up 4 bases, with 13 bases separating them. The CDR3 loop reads CSVVGQAFYGYTF. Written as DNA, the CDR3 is TGCAGCGTTGTTGGACAAGCGTTCTATGGCTACACCTTC.

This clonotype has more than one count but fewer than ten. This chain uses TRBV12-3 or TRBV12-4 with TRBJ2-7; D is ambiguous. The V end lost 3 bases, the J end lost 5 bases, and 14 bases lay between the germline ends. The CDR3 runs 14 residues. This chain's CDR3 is CASSLLDLVDEQYF. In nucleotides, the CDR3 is TGTGCCAGCAGTTTGCTTGACCTTGTGGACGAGCAGTACTTC.